A single T cell receptor (beta chain) is shown here with its context. The sample comes from a study of Ad26.COV2.S vaccination and SARS-CoV-2 variants. Sequenced by immunoSEQ multiplex PCR; TCRdb stores in-frame clones only, minus some. The sample lists 300,000 to 450,000 clones, about 90% occurring once. From germline, CDR1 is SGHDT and CDR2 YYEEEE. V dropped 0 bases and J dropped 0 bases, with 3 bases sitting between them. The CDR3 loop spans 13 amino acids. V and J are TRBV5-6 and TRBJ1-1, with D hard to call. This clonotype was obtained from a human donor who had recovered from COVID-19. The sequencing used peripheral blood, collected after recovery from COVID-19. The CDR3 reads CASSLGMNTEAFF. CDR3 bases: TGTGCCAGCAGCTTGGGCATGAACACTGAAGCTTTCTTT.